The 20 T cell receptor beta chains listed next were all sequenced from one sample in a study of T cells after yellow fever vaccination. TCRdb re-called the 5' RACE reads with MiXCR, one entry per CDR3 protein. In the table there are some 160,000 distinct CDR3 sequences, 9.3% of which are singletons. The material sequenced was CD8+ T cells sorted from PBMCs, taken 45 days after the yellow fever booster vaccination. All receptors come from a man aged 18 to 30 who received the YFV17D yellow fever vaccine.

The gene calls are TRBV4-3 and TRBJ2-1, with 7 bases aligning to TRBD1. The V gene's germline CDR1 is LGHNA and CDR2 YSLEER. V was pared by 4 bases and J by 6 bases, with 3 bases of the junction left unmatched. This CDR3 comprises 13 residues. DNA of the CDR3: TGCGCCAGCAGCCCGACAGGGTTCAATGAGCAGTTCTTC. Amino acid sequence: CASSPTGFNEQFF.

V usage is TRBV7-9 and J usage is TRBJ2-2; the D is unclear. The germline V gene encodes CDR1 SEHNR and CDR2 FQNEAQ (reference sequence). V lost 4 bases to trimming and J lost 6 bases, with 9 bases between them. This CDR3 contains 13 residues. In DNA, the CDR3 is TGTGCCAGCAGCTCCGTAGGATCCGGGGAGCTGTTTTTT. This translates into CASSSVGSGELFF.

This sequence joins TRBV2 and TRBJ2-7; a possible D gene is TRBD1 (6 bases). Trimming took 6 bases from V and 4 from J, leaving 13 bases between them. Germline CDR1 reads SNHLY; CDR2 reads FYNNEI. The length of the CDR3 is 13 residues. The CDR3 is CASRGDNLYEQYV. The DNA of the CDR3 is TGTGCCAGCAGGGGGGACAACCTTTACGAGCAGTACGTC.

This clonotype was detected a few times. The chain employs TRBV29-1 and TRBJ1-2; tentatively, D is TRBD1 (5 bases). Between the trimmed V and J ends, which lost 2 bases and 7 bases, there was a span of 11 bases. This CDR3 region has 12 residues. The germline gives CDR1 SQVTM, CDR2 ANQGSEA. CDR3 DNA: TGCAGCGTTGAATGGGGGGAGAGTGGCTACACCTTC. Translation gives CSVEWGESGYTF.

The chain links TRBV6-6 to TRBJ2-5, with 8 bases that match TRBD1. Per the germline V gene, CDR1 is MNHNY and CDR2 is SVGAGI (reference sequence). The CDR3 extends over 17 amino acids. J was trimmed by 0 bases and V by 7 bases; bases with no gene match: 13. The CDR3, as DNA: TGTGCCAGCACCAACTCAGGGACAGGAAAGTACCAAGAGACCCAGTACTTC. Translating it yields CASTNSGTGKYQETQYF.

The chain is built from TRBV6-5 and TRBJ1-1, with TRBD1 as a possible D gene (6 bases). The germline V gene has CDR1 MNHEY and CDR2 SVGAGI. This CDR3 comprises 15 residues. V gave up 6 bases and J gave up 4 bases, with 18 bases separating them. CDR3 in DNA: TGTGCCAGCAGGGACGAGTGGGGGGCAGGCACTGAAGCTTTCTTT. This encodes CASRDEWGAGTEAFF.

This clonotype was counted only a few times. This rearrangement joins TRBV4-3 to TRBJ2-1, with D possibly TRBD1 on 5 matching bases. Deletions cut 1 base from V and 1 base from J, with 11 bases between. Germline assignment: CDR1 LGHNA and CDR2 YSLEER. This CDR3 contains 16 residues. CDR3 sequence: CASSQVLQGSYNEQFF. CDR3 DNA sequence: TGCGCCAGCAGCCAAGTCCTCCAGGGATCCTACAATGAGCAGTTCTTC.

CDR3 DNA: TGTGCCAGCAGCTTGACGGGCTCCGGGACTTATACGCAGTATTTT. Its protein product is CASSLTGSGTYTQYF. The genes are TRBV7-3 and TRBJ2-3; tentative D call: TRBD2 (6 bases). Looked up from germline, CDR1 is SGHTA and CDR2 is FQGTGA. The V end was cut by 3 bases, the J end by 7 bases, with 17 bases between. The CDR3 has 15 amino acids.

This clonotype has more than one count but fewer than ten. This chain joins TRBV7-7 and TRBJ2-5; 11 nucleotides align to TRBD2. V dropped 5 bases and J dropped 4; count of bases not matched to a gene: 9. Germline V CDR1 and CDR2: SSHAT, FNYEAQ (reference sequence). The CDR3 is 16 amino acids. The CDR3 DNA sequence: TGTGCCAGCAGCCCCGAACTAGCGGGGGAGGGAGAGACCCAGTACTTC. This sequence encodes CASSPELAGEGETQYF. The full variable domain, its missing parts supplied by reference TRBV7-7 and TRBJ2-5, is GAGVSQSPRYKVTKRGQDVTLRCDPISSHATLYWYQQALGQGPEFLTYFNYEAQPDKSGLPSDRFSAERPEGSISTLTIQRTEQRDSAMYRCASSPELAGEGETQYFGPGTRLLVL.

The CDR3, as DNA: TGTGCCAGCAGTCCAACCCTCCGGGACAGGGGAACTGAAGCTTTCTTT. It is translated as CASSPTLRDRGTEAFF. V and J are TRBV12-3 or TRBV12-4 and TRBJ1-1; 10 bases align to TRBD1. V was clipped by 5 bases and J by 5 bases; unmatched bases: 11. The CDR3 totals 16 residues.

The gene calls are TRBV27 and TRBJ2-5, with TRBD2 matching over 11 bases. The CDR3 contains 15 residues. The V and J ends lost 4 bases and 4 bases, in that order; junction bases with no gene match: 5. Germline V lookup: CDR1 MNHEY, CDR2 SMNVEV (reference sequence). Here the CDR3 DNA reads TGTGCCAGCAGTTCTTCCGGGACTAGCGGAGAGACCCAGTACTTC. Translating it yields CASSSSGTSGETQYF.

This chain joins TRBV11-1 and TRBJ2-2; TRBD2 agrees at 8 bases. V was pared by 3 bases and J by 4 bases, with 7 bases of the junction left unmatched. In germline, CDR1 is SGHAT, CDR2 FQDESV (reference sequence). The CDR3 length is 16 residues. CDR3 nucleotides: TGTGCCAGCAGCTTTTTCGGCAGCGGGGGCACCGGGGAGCTGTTTTTT. Protein product: CASSFFGSGGTGELFF. The entire variable domain, with the rest obtained from reference TRBV11-1 and TRBJ2-2, is as follows: EAEVAQSPRYKITEKSQAVAFWCDPISGHATLYWYRQILGQGPELLVQFQDESVVDDSQLPKDRFSAERLKGVDSTLKIQPAELGDSAMYLCASSFFGSGGTGELFFGEGSRLTVL.

In this sample, this clonotype turned up many times. V is TRBV5-1 and J is TRBJ2-1; 7 bases match TRBD1. The V gene end was trimmed by 3 bases and the J gene end by 3 bases; junction bases not matched to a gene: 6. Germline CDR1 reads SGHRS; CDR2 reads YFSETQ. The CDR3 is 15 amino acids. The CDR3 DNA sequence: TGCGCCAGCAGCTGGGGACAGTCTTACTACAATGAGCAGTTCTTC. This codes for CASSWGQSYYNEQFF. Combining the CDR3 with reference TRBV5-1 and TRBJ2-1 gives the whole variable domain KAGVTQTPRYLIKTRGQQVTLSCSPISGHRSVSWYQQTPGQGLQFLFEYFSETQRNKGNFPGRFSGRQFSNSRSEMNVSTLELGDSALYLCASSWGQSYYNEQFFGPGTRLTVL.

This clonotype has at least ten counts. This chain connects TRBV5-1 to TRBJ2-1; tentative D call: TRBD2 (6 bases). This CDR3 contains 15 residues. V dropped 4 bases and J dropped 5 bases, with 16 bases sitting between them. CDR1 is SGHRS and CDR2 is YFSETQ in the germline V gene. CDR3 residues: CASSPREQGHNEQFF. The CDR3 region has the DNA TGCGCCAGCAGCCCCCGGGAGCAGGGTCACAATGAGCAGTTCTTC. The whole variable domain, filled in from reference TRBV5-1 and TRBJ2-1, reads KAGVTQTPRYLIKTRGQQVTLSCSPISGHRSVSWYQQTPGQGLQFLFEYFSETQRNKGNFPGRFSGRQFSNSRSEMNVSTLELGDSALYLCASSPREQGHNEQFFGPGTRLTVL.

This clonotype was found a few times. J is TRBJ2-1 and V is TRBV7-3; 9 positions agree with TRBD1. CDR1 SGHTA and CDR2 FQGTGA come from the germline V gene. The CDR3 is 17 residues long. V lost 4 bases, J lost 6 bases, and 13 bases stayed unmatched. The CDR3 protein is CASSYSASRDRANEQFF. The CDR3, as DNA: TGTGCCAGCAGCTACAGCGCATCCCGGGACAGGGCCAATGAGCAGTTCTTC.

This clonotype has a handful of counts. The CDR3 sequence: CASSPPTGTRNTEAFF. Written as DNA, the CDR3 is TGTGCCAGCAGCCCTCCCACAGGGACACGGAACACTGAAGCTTTCTTT. The chain has TRBV6-2 or TRBV6-3 and TRBJ1-1; a weak D match, TRBD1 (6 bases). Per germline, CDR1 MNHEY and CDR2 SVGEGT. V was cut by 6 bases and J by 1 base, with 18 bases left in between. The CDR3 has 16 amino acids.

This clonotype was observed once. The chain recombines TRBV4-2 with TRBJ1-2; unclear D gene. Trimming took off 0 bases at V and 13 bases at J, with 18 bases between the two ends. CDR3 length: 14 residues. Germline V gene lookup returns CDR1 LGHNA and CDR2 YNFKEQ. DNA of the CDR3: TGTGCCAGCAGCCAAGATCGGGGAAATGGGTTTTTCACCTTC. It yields the protein CASSQDRGNGFFTF.

V and J are TRBV19 and TRBJ1-5, with 8 bases aligning to TRBD1. CDR1 and CDR2 from the germline V gene are LNHDA and SQIVND (reference sequence). The V segment lost 1 base and the J segment 7 bases; nucleotides outside the gene matches: 12. CDR3 size: 17 residues. The CDR3 here is CASSIGPWGTGGQPQHF. CDR3 in DNA: TGTGCCAGTAGTATAGGCCCATGGGGAACAGGGGGACAGCCCCAGCATTTT.

This clonotype appeared a few times. The CDR3 loop is CASSYPRQGVETQYF. The CDR3 DNA sequence: TGTGCCAGCAGCTACCCACGACAGGGGGTAGAGACCCAGTACTTC. The rearrangement links TRBV28 to TRBJ2-5; 9 nucleotides match TRBD1. V shed 6 bases and J 4 bases; nucleotides not matched to a gene: 9. Germline CDR1 MDHEN, CDR2 SYDVKM. The CDR3 consists of 15 residues.

This clonotype came up many times. V and J are TRBV2 and TRBJ1-5, with D maybe TRBD1 (5 bases). Trimming shortened V by 5 bases and J by 5 bases, and 13 bases separated the two germline ends. Per germline, CDR1 SNHLY and CDR2 FYNNEI. The CDR3 spans 14 residues. CDR3 sequence reads: CASSPPDTYQPQHF. The DNA of the CDR3 is TGTGCCAGCAGTCCTCCGGACACTTATCAGCCCCAGCATTTT.